These T cell receptor beta chains were read from a single sample in a study of multiple sclerosis patients with progressive multifocal leukoencephalopathy. The assay was immunoSEQ multiplex PCR, and TCRdb's table has in-frame clones only and misses some. The table includes tens of thousands of clones, about 88% detected once. Sequencing was done on a sample of PBMCs. Receptors originate from a human donor with multiple sclerosis. The CDR3 runs from the conserved cysteine through the conserved F or W. The D gene is left open where the match is weak. Rows may omit the clone size; those that give it use once, few, many or a size class.

d_gene	v_gene	j_gene	abundance	CDR3aa	CDR3nt
.	TRBV7-2	TRBJ1-1	.	CASSQITPNTEAFF	TGTGCCAGCAGCCAAATTACTCCGAACACTGAAGCTTTCTTT
.	TRBV9	TRBJ2-7	.	CASSPSGVPSYEQYF	TGTGCCAGCAGCCCCTCGGGAGTCCCCTCCTACGAGCAGTACTTC
TRBD1	TRBV6-5	TRBJ2-7	few	CASSYSGTGSFEQYF	TGTGCCAGCAGTTACTCCGGGACAGGTTCGTTCGAGCAGTACTTC
.	TRBV13	TRBJ2-2	.	CASSLGLENTGELFF	TGTGCCAGCAGCTTAGGTCTAGAGAACACCGGGGAGCTGTTTTTT
TRBD1	TRBV19	TRBJ1-1	.	CASSMTETGRGAFF	TGTGCCAGTAGTATGACCGAGACAGGGAGAGGAGCTTTCTTT
TRBD1	TRBV6-1	TRBJ2-3	.	CASSEVRTGLQNTQYF	TGTGCCAGCAGTGAAGTGAGGACAGGGCTGCAAAATACGCAGTATTTT
TRBD1	TRBV5-4	TRBJ2-2	few	CASSLVGQGARAGELFF	TGTGCCAGCAGCCTTGTGGGACAGGGGGCGCGCGCCGGGGAGCTGTTTTTT
TRBD1	TRBV9	TRBJ2-7	.	CASSAQTGSHEQYF	TGTGCCAGCAGCGCCCAGACAGGGTCCCACGAGCAGTACTTC
TRBD1	TRBV27	TRBJ1-2	.	CASSWPNLRPSIQGQGVYGYTF	TGTGCCAGCAGCTGGCCCAACCTTAGGCCCTCGATTCAGGGACAGGGGGTCTATGGCTACACCTTC
.	TRBV19	TRBJ1-5	.	CASSMSVTSNQPQHF	TGTGCCAGTAGTATGTCGGTGACTAGCAATCAGCCCCAGCATTTT
TRBD2	TRBV13	TRBJ2-5	.	CASSSWGGGQETQYF	TGTGCCAGCAGCTCGTGGGGCGGGGGGCAAGAGACCCAGTACTTC
.	TRBV7-9	TRBJ2-7	.	CASSLPGKYEQYF	TGTGCCAGCAGCTTACCGGGGAAATACGAGCAGTACTTC
TRBD1	TRBV10-2	TRBJ1-3	.	CASASGGSGNTIYF	TGCGCCAGCGCCTCAGGGGGCTCTGGAAACACCATATATTTT
TRBD1	TRBV18	TRBJ2-1	.	CASSQGAGNEQFF	TGTGCCAGCTCACAGGGGGCTGGCAATGAGCAGTTCTTC
TRBD1	TRBV6-5	TRBJ1-6	.	CASSATTGGNSPLHF	TGTGCCAGCAGTGCTACCACAGGGGGCAATTCACCCCTCCACTTT
.	TRBV7-6	TRBJ1-6	.	CASSSGQTSPLHF	TGTGCCAGCAGCTCCGGACAGACTTCACCCCTCCACTTT
.	TRBV6-1	TRBJ1-2	.	CASSNVLYGYTF	TGTGCCAGCAGTAACGTCCTCTATGGCTACACCTTC
.	TRBV4-1	TRBJ1-1	once	CASSQKTVNTEAFF	TGCGCCAGCAGCCAGAAGACGGTGAACACTGAAGCTTTCTTT
.	TRBV18	TRBJ2-7	.	CASSPSGAYEQYF	TGTGCCAGCTCACCAAGCGGTGCCTACGAGCAGTACTTC
.	TRBV19	TRBJ1-4	.	CASHTVGGGLNEKLFF	TGTGCCAGTCACACAGTCGGGGGTGGCCTGAATGAAAAACTGTTTTTT
TRBD1	TRBV7-9	TRBJ1-2	.	CASWMGQGDGYTF	TGTGCCAGCTGGATGGGACAGGGTGATGGCTACACCTTC
.	TRBV29-1	TRBJ2-5	.	CSVGFGERETQYF	TGCAGCGTTGGATTTGGGGAGCGGGAGACCCAGTACTTC
TRBD1	TRBV4-3	TRBJ2-2	.	CASSQGLSGTGYTGELFF	TGCGCCAGCAGCCAAGGGCTTTCCGGGACAGGGTACACCGGGGAGCTGTTTTTT
.	TRBV29-1	TRBJ1-1	.	CSVGGGMEAFF	TGCAGCGTTGGGGGAGGCATGGAAGCTTTCTTT
.	TRBV29-1	TRBJ1-5	.	CSVGGNQPQHF	TGCAGCGTTGGTGGCAATCAGCCCCAGCATTTT
TRBD2	TRBV5-1	TRBJ2-1	.	CASSRGDYNEQFF	TGCGCCAGCAGCCGGGGGGATTACAATGAGCAGTTCTTC
.	TRBV19	TRBJ1-6	.	CASSRESSYNSPLHF	TGTGCCAGTAGCAGAGAGAGCTCCTATAATTCACCCCTCCACTTT
TRBD1	TRBV6-5	TRBJ1-2	.	CASSYPGQGVHGYTF	TGTGCCAGCAGTTATCCGGGACAGGGGGTACATGGCTACACCTTC
.	TRBV28	TRBJ2-2	.	CAHRGVDTGELFF	TGTGCCCACCGAGGGGTGGACACCGGGGAGCTGTTTTTT
.	TRBV7-9	TRBJ1-2	.	CASSFSGTEEGYTF	TGTGCCAGCAGCTTCAGCGGGACCGAGGAAGGCTACACCTTC
.	TRBV25-1	TRBJ1-4	.	CASSEPGAEKLFF	TGTGCCAGCAGTGAGCCGGGAGCTGAAAAACTGTTTTTT
TRBD1	TRBV5-6	TRBJ2-7	.	CASSLWGQGYEQYF	TGTGCCAGCAGCTTGTGGGGACAGGGGTACGAGCAGTACTTC
.	TRBV6-5	TRBJ1-2	.	CASSGSKNYGYTF	TGTGCCAGCAGTGGAAGCAAAAACTATGGCTACACCTTC
.	TRBV5-3	TRBJ1-4	.	CARSQVYARVDEKLFF	TGTGCCAGAAGCCAAGTCTACGCCAGGGTGGATGAAAAACTGTTTTTT
.	TRBV28	TRBJ1-2	.	CASSLRGNYGYTF	TGTGCCAGCAGTTTACGAGGAAACTATGGCTACACCTTC
.	TRBV5-6	TRBJ2-1	.	CASSLGHNLGYNEQFF	TGTGCCAGCAGCTTGGGGCACAATCTCGGGTACAATGAGCAGTTCTTC
.	TRBV6-1	TRBJ1-1	.	CVLREVMNTEAFF	TGTGTCCTGAGGGAGGTAATGAACACTGAAGCTTTCTTT
.	TRBV2	TRBJ2-7	.	CASSGDTYYEQYF	TGTGCCAGCAGTGGGGACACTTACTACGAGCAGTACTTC
.	TRBV5-5	TRBJ2-7	once	CASSLAQAPYEQYF	TGTGCCAGCAGCTTGGCTCAGGCCCCATACGAGCAGTACTTC
TRBD1	TRBV19	TRBJ1-5	.	CASSQGARSNQPQHF	TGTGCCAGTTCACAGGGGGCGCGAAGCAATCAGCCCCAGCATTTT
TRBD2	TRBV9	TRBJ2-3	.	CASSPGLRGGRNTQYF	TGTGCCAGCAGCCCCGGTCTGCGGGGGGGCCGAAATACGCAGTATTTT
.	TRBV4-2	TRBJ1-2	.	CASSQDSQGRNYGYTF	TGTGCCAGCAGCCAAGATAGTCAGGGGAGGAACTATGGCTACACCTTC
TRBD2	TRBV7-2	TRBJ2-1	.	CASSLAGGPYNEQFF	TGTGCCAGCAGCCTAGCGGGGGGGCCCTACAATGAGCAGTTCTTC
.	TRBV6-5	TRBJ1-4	.	CASSYSRTNEKLFF	TGTGCCAGCAGTTACTCTCGGACAAATGAAAAACTGTTTTTT
.	TRBV7-3	TRBJ1-1	.	CASSLGKENTEAFF	TGTGCCAGCAGCTTAGGGAAGGAAAACACTGAAGCTTTCTTT
.	TRBV29-1	TRBJ1-1	.	CSVEHWGEKRNTEAFF	TGCAGCGTTGAGCATTGGGGGGAGAAGCGGAACACTGAAGCTTTCTTT
TRBD1	TRBV2	TRBJ1-2	once	CASRGRGQGAGGYTF	TGTGCCAGCAGGGGAAGGGGACAGGGGGCAGGTGGCTACACCTTC
TRBD1	TRBV28	TRBJ1-4	.	CASSLDRWEKLFF	TGTGCCAGCAGTCTGGACAGGTGGGAAAAACTGTTTTTT
.	TRBV19	TRBJ1-1	.	CASADNRDTEAFF	TGTGCCAGCGCGGACAATCGGGACACTGAAGCTTTCTTT
.	TRBV2	TRBJ2-1	.	CASTSPYNEQFF	TGTGCCAGCACCTCCCCCTACAATGAGCAGTTCTTC
.	TRBV28	TRBJ2-6	.	CASRVDGANVLTF	TGTGCCAGCAGAGTCGACGGGGCCAACGTCCTGACTTTC
TRBD2	TRBV7-9	TRBJ2-2	few	CASSRTSGGDANTGELFF	TGTGCCAGCAGCCGGACTAGCGGGGGGGACGCGAACACCGGGGAGCTGTTTTTT
.	TRBV19	TRBJ2-7	.	CASSIVSGDEQYF	TGTGCCAGTAGTATAGTATCAGGGGACGAGCAGTACTTC
.	TRBV5-4	TRBJ1-1	.	CASSQGRTNTEAFF	TGTGCCAGCAGCCAGGGACGGACGAACACTGAAGCTTTCTTT